This T cell receptor (beta chain) was captured by sequencing in a study of glioma-infiltrating T cells. The trim removed 4 bases at V and 5 bases at J, leaving 12 bases unmatched. Germline CDR1 reads SGHTA; CDR2 reads FQGNSA. There are 17 residues in the CDR3. This clonotype showed up just once. Its antigen is unidentified. Findings and caveats of the study: Non-neoplastic patients had below-expected tissue-blood divergence, while all gliomas exceeded expectation.

Amplification of TCR alpha and beta CDR3 regions from RNA used iRepertoire nested multiplex PCR. Tissue mRNA or PBMC total RNA, roughly 85-450 ng, went into one-step reverse transcription and amplification. TCRdb analysed the multiplex PCR reads with MiXCR anew, one entry per CDR3 protein. Among around 4,800 distinct CDR3 sequences listed, roughly a third were seen once. The TCR comes from a human donor with low-grade glioma or glioblastoma, undergoing nonglioma brain surgery, or in good health (not recorded which). Sequenced input: glioma tissue, nonneoplastic brain tissue, or PBMCs (not recorded which). V gene TRBV7-2 combines with J gene TRBJ2-3, with 10 bases fitting TRBD2. The CDR3 is CASSSIGTSEEKDTQYF. For the CDR3, the DNA is TGTGCCAGCAGCTCAATTGGGACTAGCGAAGAGAAAGATACGCAGTATTTT.